This TCR beta chain came from a study of Graves' ophthalmopathy and Graves' hyperthyroidism. Diagnostic conclusions were grounded in clinical symptoms, serum thyroxine, TRAb, thyroid ultrasound and orbital computed tomography. Study-wide results and caveats: Blood shared most expanded thyroid clonotypes above 0.001 frequency.

Amplification of TCR beta CDR3 regions used RNA transcripts. HTBI-primed first-round RT-PCR preceded second-round multiplex PCR. Using its own MiXCR run on the multiplex PCR reads, TCRdb lists one record per CDR3 protein. Among around 1,000,000 distinct CDR3 sequences listed, 35% to 40% were seen once. As to this clonotype: What it binds is not known. One end of the junction fails to match germline, which may point to a read error.

This sequence was found in an adult man with Graves' hyperthyroidism. Material for sequencing was peripheral blood or thyroid tissue (not recorded which).

CDR3 protein: CDSSAPSGGNTGELFF. In nucleotides, the CDR3 is TGTGACAGCAGCGCCCCTAGCGGGGGGAATACCGGGGAGCTGTTTTTT. The chain uses TRBV7-2 and TRBJ2-2; 11 bases line up with TRBD2. The CDR3 consists of 16 residues. Germline lookup yields CDR1 SGHTA and CDR2 FQGNSA.